These 16 T cell receptor beta chains came from one sample sequenced in a study of Ad26.COV2.S vaccination and SARS-CoV-2 variants. Method: immunoSEQ multiplex PCR; TCRdb's copy keeps in-frame clones and lacks some. The sample has some 450,000 clones, 90% seen once. Treatment described: around 19 received Ad26.COV2.S at low or high dose, single or two shots; 5 received placebo; per-sample allocation not given. Repertoires come from day 63 after the first vaccine or placebo injection. The sequences come from peripheral blood, collected in a trial of Ad26.COV2.S vaccine versus placebo. The source is a person aged 18 to 59 who received the Ad26.COV2.S COVID-19 vaccine or a placebo.

The chain uses TRBV5-1 and TRBJ2-7; the D is unclear. Germline V gene sequence: CDR1 SGHRS, CDR2 YFSETQ. The CDR3 runs 14 residues. V was cut by 0 bases and J by 3 bases, with 10 bases left in between. The CDR3 bases are TGCGCCAGCAGCTTGGTCCCGACTGGCTACGAGCAGTACTTC. Its protein product is CASSLVPTGYEQYF. The full variable domain, its missing parts supplied by reference TRBV5-1 and TRBJ2-7, is KAGVTQTPRYLIKTRGQQVTLSCSPISGHRSVSWYQQTPGQGLQFLFEYFSETQRNKGNFPGRFSGRQFSNSRSEMNVSTLELGDSALYLCASSLVPTGYEQYFGPGTRLTVT.

The J gene is TRBJ2-1, the V gene TRBV30, with a tentative D call TRBD2 (6 bases). The V end lost 4 bases, the J end lost 0 bases, and 13 bases lay between the germline ends. Germline CDR1 and CDR2: GTSNPN and SVGIG (reference sequence). This CDR3 region has 15 residues. CDR3 region: CAWTKPGSSYNEQFF. The CDR3, as DNA: TGTGCCTGGACCAAGCCCGGGAGCTCCTACAATGAGCAGTTCTTC.

This clone was picked up a small number of times. The genes are TRBV6-1 and TRBJ2-2, with 8 bases that match TRBD2. This CDR3 is 17 amino acids long. CDR1 is MNHNS and CDR2 is SASEGT in the germline V gene. V lost 2 bases and J lost 4; bases outside the gene matches: 9. The CDR3 DNA follows: TGTGCCAGCAGTGAAATCGCAGGACTAGCAATCACCGGGGAGCTGTTTTTT. Translation gives CASSEIAGLAITGELFF.

The chain carries TRBV28 and TRBJ1-2, with TRBD1 matching 7 bases. Germline V CDR1 and CDR2: MDHEN, SYDVKM. The CDR3 is made up of 14 amino acids. V shed 6 bases, J shed 8 bases, and the junction held 12 bases outside the gene matches. CDR3 residues: CASRPTGAPGGYTF. The CDR3 DNA is TGTGCCAGCAGACCTACAGGGGCCCCAGGGGGCTACACCTTC.

In this sample, this clone turned up once. The CDR3 spells CASSLGLAADTQYF. CDR3 nucleotides: TGTGCCAGCAGCTTGGGACTAGCGGCAGATACGCAGTATTTT. The rearrangement links TRBV9 to TRBJ2-3; 11 bases map to TRBD2. Germline V gene sequence: CDR1 SGDLS, CDR2 YYNGEE. The CDR3 is 14 residues long. V gave up 4 bases and J gave up 4 bases; unmatched junction bases: 2. The full variable domain, completed using reference TRBV9 and TRBJ2-3, is DSGVTQTPKHLITATGQRVTLRCSPRSGDLSVYWYQQSLDQGLQFLIQYYNGEERAKGNILERFSAQQFPDLHSELNLSSLELGDSALYFCASSLGLAADTQYFGPGTRLTVL.

This chain joins TRBV3-1 (or the pseudogene TRBV3-2) and TRBJ2-5, with 8 bases identical to TRBD1. The J segment lost 5 bases and the V segment lost 6 bases, leaving 5 bases of the junction unmatched. The germline V gene has CDR1 LGHDT and CDR2 YNNKEL (reference sequence). The CDR3 runs to 13 residues. The CDR3 DNA sequence: TGTGCCAGCAGAGGACAGGGCTGGGAGACCCAGTACTTC. Protein sequence: CASRGQGWETQYF.

The rearrangement uses TRBV11-1 and TRBJ1-1, with D uncertain. Germline CDR1 SGHAT, CDR2 FQDESV (reference sequence). The CDR3 runs 13 residues. Trimming stripped 5 bases from V and 3 bases from J, with 10 bases between. CDR3: CASSGPWDTEAFF. In DNA, the CDR3 is TGTGCCAGCAGCGGCCCGTGGGACACTGAAGCTTTCTTT. The complete variable domain, with remaining parts taken from reference TRBV11-1 and TRBJ1-1, reads EAEVAQSPRYKITEKSQAVAFWCDPISGHATLYWYRQILGQGPELLVQFQDESVVDDSQLPKDRFSAERLKGVDSTLKIQPAELGDSAMYLCASSGPWDTEAFFGQGTRLTVV.

The V gene is TRBV5-1, the J gene TRBJ2-1; 11 bases are a match to TRBD1. Germline V lookup: CDR1 SGHRS, CDR2 YFSETQ. The length of the CDR3 is 15 residues. After removal of 3 bases from V and 7 bases from J, the junction contained 6 bases not matched to a gene. CDR3 sequence (DNA): TGCGCCAGCAGCTCAAGGACAGGGGGCAAGAATGAGCAGTTCTTC. It encodes CASSSRTGGKNEQFF. The full variable domain, its missing parts supplied by reference TRBV5-1 and TRBJ2-1, is KAGVTQTPRYLIKTRGQQVTLSCSPISGHRSVSWYQQTPGQGLQFLFEYFSETQRNKGNFPGRFSGRQFSNSRSEMNVSTLELGDSALYLCASSSRTGGKNEQFFGPGTRLTVL.

The rearrangement joins TRBV25-1 to TRBJ2-7; 10 positions match TRBD1. V shed 8 bases and J 4 bases; nucleotides not matched to a gene: 5. The CDR3 consists of 13 residues. CDR1 and CDR2 from the germline V gene are MGHDK and SYGVNS. The CDR3: CASGTGALYEQYF. CDR3 nucleotide sequence: TGTGCCAGCGGGACAGGGGCCTTGTACGAGCAGTACTTC.

The chain combines TRBV4-1 with TRBJ2-7, with D perhaps being TRBD1 or TRBD2 (5 bases each). V lost 0 bases and J lost 4, with 13 bases in between. CDR3 length equals 15 residues. The germline V gene encodes CDR1 MGHRA and CDR2 YSYEKL. The CDR3 here is CASSQDGEGPYEQYF. CDR3 in DNA: TGCGCCAGCAGCCAAGACGGAGAGGGGCCGTACGAGCAGTACTTC.

The chain uses TRBV27 and TRBJ2-7; tentatively, D is TRBD1 (6 bases). Trimming removed 6 bases from V and 7 bases from J, with 16 bases in between. This CDR3 is 13 amino acids long. The germline CDR1 and CDR2 sequences are MNHEY and SMNVEV (reference sequence). CDR3 protein: CASSLTGQREQYF. The CDR3 DNA reads TGTGCCAGCAGCTTAACAGGGCAAAGGGAGCAGTACTTC.

The chain has TRBV5-6 and TRBJ2-3, with no clear D. Trimming removed 4 bases from V and 0 bases from J, with 6 bases in between. The germline V gene encodes CDR1 SGHDT and CDR2 YYEEEE. The CDR3 sequence is 13 residues long. CDR3 sequence reads: CASSLSSTDTQYF. CDR3 nucleotide sequence: TGTGCCAGCAGCCTTAGCAGCACAGATACGCAGTATTTT.

The chain joins TRBV5-4 to TRBJ2-3; tentative D call: TRBD2 (6 bases). CDR3 length equals 16 residues. The ends were cut back, 4 bases at V and 5 bases at J, with 20 bases in the middle. The germline CDR1 and CDR2 sequences are SGHNT and YYREEE (reference sequence). DNA for the CDR3: TGTGCCAGCAGCACCGGCGGGGACCTCGGCCGAGATACGCAGTATTTT. The encoded protein is CASSTGGDLGRDTQYF.

This clone was counted a few times. The CDR3 is CASSVNTLYEQYF. CDR3 nucleotides: TGTGCCAGCAGTGTTAACACGCTATACGAGCAGTACTTC. The chain combines TRBV25-1 with TRBJ2-7; D is unresolved. Germline V CDR1 and CDR2: MGHDK, SYGVNS. This CDR3 comprises 13 residues. V shed 4 bases and J shed 4 bases, with 11 bases lying between them.

The rearrangement joins TRBV7-2 to TRBJ2-3; TRBD2 matches 7 bases. The CDR3 has 15 amino acids. Germline CDR1 and CDR2: SGHTA and FQGNSA. V was clipped by 1 base and J by 5 bases; unmatched bases: 6. For the CDR3, the DNA is TGTGCCAGCAGCTTAGGGAGCGGGACTAAAGATACGCAGTATTTT. Translated: CASSLGSGTKDTQYF. The complete variable domain, with remaining parts taken from reference TRBV7-2 and TRBJ2-3, reads GAGVSQSPSNKVTEKGKDVELRCDPISGHTALYWYRQSLGQGLEFLIYFQGNSAPDKSGLPSDRFSAERTGGSVSTLTIQRTQQEDSAVYLCASSLGSGTKDTQYFGPGTRLTVL.

The CDR3 reads CASSVEGGLAGGKTLRNEQFF. CDR3 nucleotides: TGTGCCAGCAGCGTAGAGGGGGGACTAGCGGGAGGGAAAACACTAAGGAATGAGCAGTTCTTC. V and J are TRBV9 and TRBJ2-1, with 16 bases identical to TRBD2. In germline, CDR1 is SGDLS, CDR2 YYNGEE. CDR3 length equals 21 residues. Trimming cost V 0 bases and J 7 bases; bases outside gene matches: 16.